Sequencing of this T cell receptor beta chain was carried out in a study of CD8+CD57+ T cells in acquired aplastic anemia. Of note for this clonotype: The junction departs from germline at one end; a sequencing error may be responsible.

Previously, flow cytometry had revealed CD8+CD57+ cell expansion in the patients chosen for sequencing. Severe acquired aplastic anemia was present in all patients. CDR1 is SGDLS and CDR2 is YYNGEE in the germline V gene. This CDR3 region has 15 residues. According to the study, genomic DNA was the template for TCR beta VDJ and CDR3 profiling. TCRdb ran MiXCR on the reads and lists one entry per CDR3 protein. The profile shows about 150,000 distinct CDR3 sequences, roughly 50% of them singletons. This TCR was sampled from a human donor with aplastic anemia. This sequence joins TRBV9 and TRBJ1-6; no clear D. Material: sorted CD4+, CD8+, or CD8+CD57+ T cells (not recorded which) from PBMCs. The CDR3 region has the DNA TGTGCCAGCAGCTACGGGCGAGGTGATAATCCACCCCTCCACTTT. It specifies CASSYGRGDNPPLHF.